This record covers a single T cell receptor (beta chain). This sample was included in a study of monozygotic twins with inflammatory bowel disease. CDR1 SGHRS and CDR2 YFSETQ come from the germline V gene. CDR3 length: 13 residues. For each CDR3 protein, TCRdb gives one entry from its re-call of the 5' RACE reads, without DNA. This sample contains some 440,000 distinct CDR3 sequences. Specimen: blood. The chain employs TRBV5-1 and TRBJ1-1. The clonotype comes from a human donor with ulcerative colitis or Crohn's disease, or a healthy co-twin of an affected twin (not recorded which). The CDR3 spells CASSGEGLTEAFF. Full variable domain (rest looked up from reference TRBV5-1 and TRBJ1-1): KAGVTQTPRYLIKTRGQQVTLSCSPISGHRSVSWYQQTPGQGLQFLFEYFSETQRNKGNFPGRFSGRQFSNSRSEMNVSTLELGDSALYLCASSGEGLTEAFFGQGTRLTVV.